The source of this TCR beta chain is a study of molecular identifiers for immune sequencing clone quantification. Within the sample, this clonotype is medium-sized. The CDR3 extends over 14 amino acids. With 5 bases clipped from V and 6 bases from J, the junction kept 6 bases outside the gene matches. CDR1 DFQATT and CDR2 SNEGSKA come from the germline V gene (reference sequence). MiXCR, run by TCRdb on the PCR reads, gives a single entry per CDR3 protein. Of 8,300 or so distinct CDR3 sequences listed, 30% to 35% are singletons. The V and J genes are TRBV20-1 and TRBJ2-2, with TRBD2 identical over 10 bases. Sequences were obtained from naive CD8+ T cells from blood, with Jurkat cell RNA spiked in. Subset specified: FACS-sorted CD8+CD4-CCR7+CD45RA+ naive T cells. The TCR comes from a human donor in good health. Some libraries in this study had Jurkat cell RNA spiked in. The CDR3 DNA reads TGCAGTGCTGGTTCCGGGACTAGCGCCGGGGAGCTGTTTTTT. Encoded protein: CSAGSGTSAGELFF.